The source of this T cell receptor beta chain is a study of breast tumors, draining lymph nodes, adjacent tissues. Study observations and caveats: The lymph node origin of tumor T cells was framed as consistent with a hypothesis, not demonstrated. Compared with lymph nodes, tumors were less diverse; compared with nontumor tissue, more.

Each CDR3 protein gets one entry after TCRdb re-called the multiplex PCR reads with MiXCR. The table includes some 65,000 distinct CDR3 sequences, around 43% detected once. This clonotype was counted ten times or more. The target antigen is unknown. CDR3 length: 13 amino acids. V was clipped by 2 bases and J by 8 bases, with 12 bases between them. CDR1 is SNHLY, CDR2 FYNNEI, per germline. Sequences were obtained from breast tumor tissue. The chain is built from TRBV2 and TRBJ1-2; D is ambiguous. This sequence was found in a female donor with breast cancer. Some clones in this sample may be carry-over from other donors' samples. In nucleotides, the CDR3 is TGTGCCAGCAGTGAATGGCCGGAGGCGGGCTACACCTTC. It codes for CASSEWPEAGYTF.